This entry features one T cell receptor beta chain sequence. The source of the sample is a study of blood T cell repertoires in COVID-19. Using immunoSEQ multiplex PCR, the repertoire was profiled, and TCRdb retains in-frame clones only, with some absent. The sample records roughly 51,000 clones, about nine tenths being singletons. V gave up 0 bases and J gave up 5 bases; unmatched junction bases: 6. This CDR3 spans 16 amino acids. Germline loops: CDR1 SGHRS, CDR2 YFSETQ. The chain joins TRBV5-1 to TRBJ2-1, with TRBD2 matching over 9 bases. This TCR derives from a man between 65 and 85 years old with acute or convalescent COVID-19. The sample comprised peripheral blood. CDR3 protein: CASSLAASGTDNEQFF. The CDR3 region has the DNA TGCGCCAGCAGCTTGGCCGCTAGCGGGACTGACAATGAGCAGTTCTTC.